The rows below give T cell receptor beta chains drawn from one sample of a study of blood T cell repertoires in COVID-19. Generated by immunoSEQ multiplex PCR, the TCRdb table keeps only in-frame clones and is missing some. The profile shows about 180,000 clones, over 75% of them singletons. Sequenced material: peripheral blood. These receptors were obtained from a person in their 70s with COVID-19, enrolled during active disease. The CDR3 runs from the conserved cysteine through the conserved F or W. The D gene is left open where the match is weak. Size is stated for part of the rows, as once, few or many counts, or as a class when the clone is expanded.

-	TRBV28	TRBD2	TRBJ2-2	CASSLTTSGLNTGELFF	TGTGCCAGCAGTCTAACGACTAGCGGACTCAACACCGGGGAGCTGTTTTTT
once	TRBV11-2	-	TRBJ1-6	CASSLGHRSSPLHF	TGTGCCAGCAGCTTGGGTCACAGGAGTTCACCCCTCCACTTT
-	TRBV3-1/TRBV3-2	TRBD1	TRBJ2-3	CASSQGTGSDTQYF	TGTGCCAGCAGCCAGGGGACAGGGTCCGATACGCAGTATTTT
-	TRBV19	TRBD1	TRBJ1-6	CASGTGQSPLHF	TGTGCCAGCGGGACAGGGCAATCACCCCTCCACTTT
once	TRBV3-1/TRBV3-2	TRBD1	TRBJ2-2	CASSHRTGYSGELFF	TGTGCCAGCAGCCATCGGACAGGGTATTCCGGGGAGCTGTTTTTT
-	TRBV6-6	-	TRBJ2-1	CASSPFSNSYNEQFF	TGTGCCAGCAGCCCGTTTAGTAACTCCTACAATGAGCAGTTCTTC
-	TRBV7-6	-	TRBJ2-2	CASSPAASANTGELFF	TGTGCCAGCAGCCCAGCCGCTAGCGCTAACACCGGGGAGCTGTTTTTT
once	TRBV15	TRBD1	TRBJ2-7	CATSRGTGGSEQYF	TGTGCCACCAGCAGGGGGACAGGGGGGAGCGAGCAGTACTTC
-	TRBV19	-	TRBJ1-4	CASSILSSSEKLFF	TGTGCCAGTAGTATCCTCAGTTCTTCTGAAAAACTGTTTTTT
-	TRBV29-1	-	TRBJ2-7	CSVDIGGPYEQYF	TGCAGCGTTGATATTGGGGGCCCCTACGAGCAGTACTTC
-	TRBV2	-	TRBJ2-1	CASQVLSYNEQFF	TGTGCCAGCCAGGTCCTCTCCTACAATGAGCAGTTCTTC
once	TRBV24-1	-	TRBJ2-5	CATSGPAKETQYF	TGTGCCACCAGTGGTCCCGCTAAAGAGACCCAGTACTTC
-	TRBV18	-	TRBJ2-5	CASYGGTGRETQYF	TGTGCCAGCTACGGCGGGACGGGGAGAGAGACCCAGTACTTC
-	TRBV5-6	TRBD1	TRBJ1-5	CASSGTGLNSNQPQHF	TGTGCCAGCAGCGGGACAGGGCTGAATAGCAATCAGCCCCAGCATTTT
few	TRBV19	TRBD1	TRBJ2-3	CASSDRGLTDTQYF	TGTGCCAGTAGTGACAGGGGCCTCACAGATACGCAGTATTTT
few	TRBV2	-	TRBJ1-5	CASSAGIGSQPQHF	TGTGCCAGCAGTGCGGGAATTGGCAGTCAGCCCCAGCATTTT
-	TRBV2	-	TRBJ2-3	CASSSDLVTDTQYF	TGTGCCAGCAGCTCAGACTTAGTCACAGATACGCAGTATTTT
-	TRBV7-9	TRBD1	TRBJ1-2	CASSPTGTGYTF	TGTGCCAGCAGCCCGACAGGGACGGGCTACACCTTC
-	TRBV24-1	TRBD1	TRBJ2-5	CATSANWQGALETQYF	TGTGCCACCAGTGCGAATTGGCAGGGGGCTTTGGAGACCCAGTACTTC
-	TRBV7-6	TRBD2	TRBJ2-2	CASSFTTSGPGELFF	TGTGCCAGCAGCTTTACGACTAGCGGACCCGGGGAGCTGTTTTTT
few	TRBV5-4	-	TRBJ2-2	CASSGAEGTGELFF	TGTGCCAGCAGCGGCGCCGAGGGCACCGGGGAGCTGTTTTTT
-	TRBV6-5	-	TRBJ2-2	CASSEQQYTGELFF	TGTGCCAGCAGCGAGCAACAGTACACCGGGGAGCTGTTTTTT
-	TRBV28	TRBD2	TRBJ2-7	CASLNPSGRGYEQYF	TGTGCCAGCCTAAACCCTAGCGGGAGGGGGTACGAGCAGTACTTC
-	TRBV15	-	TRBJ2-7	CATSGTRRGATHF	TGTGCCACCAGCGGAACGCGGAGGGGAGCGACCCACTTC
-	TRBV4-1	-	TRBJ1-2	CASSHGQPNYGYTF	TGCGCCAGCAGCCATGGACAGCCTAACTATGGCTACACCTTC
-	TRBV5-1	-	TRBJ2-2	CASRTQGGAGELFF	TGCGCCAGCAGAACACAGGGTGGGGCCGGGGAGCTGTTTTTT
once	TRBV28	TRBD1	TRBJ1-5	CASLRQGNQPQHF	TGTGCCAGCCTCCGACAGGGAAATCAGCCCCAGCATTTT
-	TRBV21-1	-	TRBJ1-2	CASSKQGNYGYTF	TGTGCCAGCAGCAAACAGGGAAACTATGGCTACACCTTC
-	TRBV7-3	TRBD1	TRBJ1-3	CASSPTGARNSGNTIYF	TGTGCCAGCAGCCCAACAGGGGCAAGGAACTCTGGAAACACCATATATTTT
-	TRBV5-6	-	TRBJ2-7	CASSGPYEQYF	TGTGCCAGCAGCGGGCCCTACGAGCAGTACTTC
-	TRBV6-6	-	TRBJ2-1	CASSYKQGYNEQFF	TGTGCCAGCAGTTACAAACAGGGTTACAATGAGCAGTTCTTC
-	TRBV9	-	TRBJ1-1	CASTSPQGVAFF	TGTGCCAGCACCAGCCCACAGGGTGTAGCTTTCTTT
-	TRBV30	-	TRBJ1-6	CAWSLRSDSPLHF	TGTGCCTGGAGCCTACGCTCCGATTCACCCCTCCACTTT
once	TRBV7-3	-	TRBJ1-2	CASSLERNGGYTF	TGTGCCAGCAGCTTGGAGAGAAACGGGGGCTACACCTTC
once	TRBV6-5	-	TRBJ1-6	CASSFRGAGSPLHF	TGTGCCAGCAGTTTTCGGGGGGCCGGTTCACCCCTCCACTTT
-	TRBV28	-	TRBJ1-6	CASNALDSLNSPLHF	TGTGCCAGCAATGCATTGGACAGCCTCAATTCACCCCTCCACTTT
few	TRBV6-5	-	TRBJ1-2	CATGGAQYGYTF	TGTGCCACGGGGGGGGCGCAGTATGGCTACACCTTC
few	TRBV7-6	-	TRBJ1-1	CASSFEQGGDTEAFF	TGTGCCAGCAGCTTTGAACAGGGAGGGGACACTGAAGCTTTCTTT
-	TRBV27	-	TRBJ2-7	CASSLYRGGYEQYF	TGTGCCAGCAGTTTATACAGGGGGGGTTACGAGCAGTACTTC
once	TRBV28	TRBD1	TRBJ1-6	CASSFFTLDRGNSPLHF	TGTGCCAGCAGTTTTTTTACCCTGGACAGGGGGAATTCACCCCTCCACTTT
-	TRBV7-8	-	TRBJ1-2	CASSLDRNGYTF	TGTGCCAGCAGCCTCGACAGAAACGGCTACACCTTC
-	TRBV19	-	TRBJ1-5	CASSMEAGSNQPQHF	TGTGCCAGTAGTATGGAGGCAGGTAGCAATCAGCCCCAGCATTTT
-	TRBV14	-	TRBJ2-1	CASSQYREGQGESYNEQFF	TGTGCCAGCAGCCAATATCGGGAGGGACAGGGAGAATCCTACAATGAGCAGTTCTTC
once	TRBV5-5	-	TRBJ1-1	CATTSGSNTEAFF	TGTGCCACCACGTCAGGGTCGAACACTGAAGCTTTCTTT
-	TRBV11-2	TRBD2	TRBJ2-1	CASSQFPRTSGSANEQFF	TGTGCCAGCAGCCAATTTCCGAGGACTAGCGGGAGTGCGAATGAGCAGTTCTTC
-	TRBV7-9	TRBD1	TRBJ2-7	CASSLGTGGEQYF	TGTGCCAGCAGCTTAGGGACAGGGGGCGAGCAGTACTTC
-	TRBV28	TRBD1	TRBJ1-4	CASEGQGDEKLFF	TGTGCCAGCGAGGGACAGGGGGATGAAAAACTGTTTTTT
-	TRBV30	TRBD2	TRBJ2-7	CAWSPSGSGYEQYF	TGTGCCTGGAGTCCCAGCGGGAGCGGCTACGAGCAGTACTTC
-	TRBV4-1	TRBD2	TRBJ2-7	CASSLRLAGVYEQYF	TGCGCCAGCAGCCTACGACTAGCGGGAGTCTACGAGCAGTACTTC
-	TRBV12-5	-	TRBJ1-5	CASGLVGGGGGNQPQHF	TGTGCTAGTGGTTTGGTCGGGGGGGGTGGTGGCAATCAGCCCCAGCATTTT
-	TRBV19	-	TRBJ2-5	CASSPSGETQYF	TGTGCCAGTAGCCCCTCGGGAGAGACCCAGTACTTC